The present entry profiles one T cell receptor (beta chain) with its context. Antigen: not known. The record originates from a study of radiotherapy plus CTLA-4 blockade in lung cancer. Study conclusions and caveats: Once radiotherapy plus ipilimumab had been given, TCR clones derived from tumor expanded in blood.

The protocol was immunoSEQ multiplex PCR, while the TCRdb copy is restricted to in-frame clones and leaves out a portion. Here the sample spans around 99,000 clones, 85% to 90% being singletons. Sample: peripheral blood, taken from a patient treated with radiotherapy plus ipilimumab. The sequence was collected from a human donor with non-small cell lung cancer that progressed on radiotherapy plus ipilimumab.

This CDR3 is CASSFSGSPYEQYF. Here the CDR3 DNA reads TGTGCCAGCAGTTTCAGCGGGAGTCCCTACGAGCAGTACTTC. The genes are TRBV27 and TRBJ2-7; 8 positions match TRBD2. CDR1 is MNHEY, CDR2 SMNVEV, per germline (reference sequence). The J segment lost 2 bases and the V segment lost 3 bases, leaving 3 bases of the junction unmatched. The CDR3 has 14 amino acids.